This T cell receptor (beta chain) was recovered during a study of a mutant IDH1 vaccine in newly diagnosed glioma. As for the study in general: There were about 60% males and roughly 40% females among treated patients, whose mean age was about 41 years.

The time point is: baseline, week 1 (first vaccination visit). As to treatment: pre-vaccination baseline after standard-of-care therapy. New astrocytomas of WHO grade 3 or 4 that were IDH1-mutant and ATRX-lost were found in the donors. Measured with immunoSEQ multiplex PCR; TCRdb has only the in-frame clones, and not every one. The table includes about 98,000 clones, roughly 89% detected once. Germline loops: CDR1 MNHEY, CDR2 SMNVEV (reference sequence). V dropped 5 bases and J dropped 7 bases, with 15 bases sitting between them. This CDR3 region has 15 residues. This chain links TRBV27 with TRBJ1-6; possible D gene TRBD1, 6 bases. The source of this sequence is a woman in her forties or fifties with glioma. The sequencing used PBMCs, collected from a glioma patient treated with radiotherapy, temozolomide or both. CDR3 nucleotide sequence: TGTGCCAGCAGTCCAACAGGGACGGGGAATTCACCCCTCCACTTT. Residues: CASSPTGTGNSPLHF.